The 14 T cell receptor beta chains below were found in one sample sequenced in a study of monozygotic twins with inflammatory bowel disease. TCRdb reworked the 5' RACE reads into one entry per CDR3 protein, no DNA. The sample table includes some 400,000 distinct CDR3 sequences. What was sequenced was blood. All receptors derive from a human donor with ulcerative colitis or Crohn's disease, or a healthy co-twin of an affected twin (not recorded which).

The chain joins TRBV5-1 to TRBJ2-1; TCRdb lists TRBD2, though no DNA is available to test this call. CDR1 is SGHRS, CDR2 YFSETQ, per germline. The CDR3 has 14 amino acids. The CDR3 sequence is CASSSPPSYNEQFF.

This sequence joins TRBV28 and TRBJ2-7; TCRdb selects TRBD2, and the lack of DNA leaves this call unchecked. The germline gives CDR1 MDHEN, CDR2 SYDVKM. This CDR3 region has 17 residues. This CDR3 reads CASSLPITSGGHYEQYF.

The rearrangement joins TRBV5-1 to TRBJ1-2; with no DNA, the TCRdb D assignment of TRBD1 cannot be verified. Germline V gene sequence: CDR1 SGHRS, CDR2 YFSETQ. The CDR3 loop spans 11 amino acids. CDR3 loop: CASEDTYGYTF.

The chain uses TRBV29-1 and TRBJ2-7. The CDR3 spans 13 residues. Germline values: CDR1 SQVTM, CDR2 ANQGSEA. The CDR3 region is CSAGAGATYEQYF.

The J gene is TRBJ2-1, the V gene TRBV7-2. The length of the CDR3 is 14 residues. CDR1 is SGHTA, CDR2 FQGNSA, per germline. The CDR3: CASSLATAYNEQFF.

The chain couples TRBV7-2 to TRBJ2-5. Germline CDR1 and CDR2: SGHTA and FQGNSA. This CDR3 spans 14 amino acids. CDR3 in amino acids: CASSFGLTQETQYF.

The chain employs TRBV12-3 or TRBV12-4 and TRBJ1-5; there is no DNA to check the TCRdb D call of TRBD1. CDR3 length: 17 residues. The chain's CDR3 is CASSSRTGVVGNQPQHF.

This chain joins TRBV6-1 and TRBJ2-1; TCRdb's assignment of TRBD2 cannot be checked, as there is no DNA. CDR1 and CDR2 from the germline V gene are MNHNS and SASEGT. This CDR3 is built from 15 residues. The chain's CDR3 is CASSQPRSSGNEQFF.

This chain links TRBV20-1 with TRBJ2-1. The germline V gene encodes CDR1 DFQATT and CDR2 SNEGSKA (reference sequence). The CDR3 runs to 16 residues. CDR3 loop: CSTTSIEGSSYNEQFF.

This chain uses TRBV24-1 with TRBJ2-1. Germline values: CDR1 KGHDR, CDR2 SFDVKD. The CDR3 is 13 residues long. CDR3 loop: CATSDPRGLEQFF.

This chain uses TRBV12-3 or TRBV12-4 with TRBJ1-2; the TCRdb call, TRBD1, lacks DNA for checking. CDR3 length: 14 amino acids. The CDR3 here is CASSLSQGSYGYTF.

V is TRBV25-1 and J is TRBJ1-2. Germline V gene data show CDR1 as MGHDK and CDR2 as SYGVNS. This CDR3 comprises 15 residues. The CDR3 protein is CASSESGPGVYGYTF.

This CDR3 reads CASSERGAQETQYF. This rearrangement joins TRBV6-1 to TRBJ2-5; TCRdb's assignment of TRBD1 cannot be checked, as there is no DNA. This CDR3 is built from 14 residues. CDR1 MNHNS and CDR2 SASEGT come from the germline V gene.

The chain joins TRBV7-6 to TRBJ2-7; TCRdb names TRBD2, which stays unverified in the absence of DNA. The CDR3 extends over 13 amino acids. Germline assignment: CDR1 SGHVS and CDR2 FNYEAQ. The chain's CDR3 is CASSSRTRGEQYF.